This TCR beta chain was sequenced during a study of graft-versus-host responses after intestinal transplantation. Germline loops: CDR1 MDHEN, CDR2 SYDVKM. The CDR3 has 14 residues. After removal of 3 bases from V and 5 bases from J, the junction contained 2 bases not matched to a gene. Sequencing was performed with immunoSEQ multiplex PCR; in TCRdb, only in-frame clones are kept and a portion is missing. The sample shows roughly 60,000 clones, over 85% of them seen only once. The material sequenced was PBMCs, taken 26 days after transplant. The source of this sequence is a human patient who received an intestinal transplant, so some T cells may come from the graft donor. The chain employs TRBV28 and TRBJ1-2, with TRBD1 matching 11 bases. CDR3 sequence reads: CASSLGQGVYGYTF. The CDR3, as DNA: TGTGCCAGCAGTTTGGGACAGGGGGTATATGGCTACACCTTC.